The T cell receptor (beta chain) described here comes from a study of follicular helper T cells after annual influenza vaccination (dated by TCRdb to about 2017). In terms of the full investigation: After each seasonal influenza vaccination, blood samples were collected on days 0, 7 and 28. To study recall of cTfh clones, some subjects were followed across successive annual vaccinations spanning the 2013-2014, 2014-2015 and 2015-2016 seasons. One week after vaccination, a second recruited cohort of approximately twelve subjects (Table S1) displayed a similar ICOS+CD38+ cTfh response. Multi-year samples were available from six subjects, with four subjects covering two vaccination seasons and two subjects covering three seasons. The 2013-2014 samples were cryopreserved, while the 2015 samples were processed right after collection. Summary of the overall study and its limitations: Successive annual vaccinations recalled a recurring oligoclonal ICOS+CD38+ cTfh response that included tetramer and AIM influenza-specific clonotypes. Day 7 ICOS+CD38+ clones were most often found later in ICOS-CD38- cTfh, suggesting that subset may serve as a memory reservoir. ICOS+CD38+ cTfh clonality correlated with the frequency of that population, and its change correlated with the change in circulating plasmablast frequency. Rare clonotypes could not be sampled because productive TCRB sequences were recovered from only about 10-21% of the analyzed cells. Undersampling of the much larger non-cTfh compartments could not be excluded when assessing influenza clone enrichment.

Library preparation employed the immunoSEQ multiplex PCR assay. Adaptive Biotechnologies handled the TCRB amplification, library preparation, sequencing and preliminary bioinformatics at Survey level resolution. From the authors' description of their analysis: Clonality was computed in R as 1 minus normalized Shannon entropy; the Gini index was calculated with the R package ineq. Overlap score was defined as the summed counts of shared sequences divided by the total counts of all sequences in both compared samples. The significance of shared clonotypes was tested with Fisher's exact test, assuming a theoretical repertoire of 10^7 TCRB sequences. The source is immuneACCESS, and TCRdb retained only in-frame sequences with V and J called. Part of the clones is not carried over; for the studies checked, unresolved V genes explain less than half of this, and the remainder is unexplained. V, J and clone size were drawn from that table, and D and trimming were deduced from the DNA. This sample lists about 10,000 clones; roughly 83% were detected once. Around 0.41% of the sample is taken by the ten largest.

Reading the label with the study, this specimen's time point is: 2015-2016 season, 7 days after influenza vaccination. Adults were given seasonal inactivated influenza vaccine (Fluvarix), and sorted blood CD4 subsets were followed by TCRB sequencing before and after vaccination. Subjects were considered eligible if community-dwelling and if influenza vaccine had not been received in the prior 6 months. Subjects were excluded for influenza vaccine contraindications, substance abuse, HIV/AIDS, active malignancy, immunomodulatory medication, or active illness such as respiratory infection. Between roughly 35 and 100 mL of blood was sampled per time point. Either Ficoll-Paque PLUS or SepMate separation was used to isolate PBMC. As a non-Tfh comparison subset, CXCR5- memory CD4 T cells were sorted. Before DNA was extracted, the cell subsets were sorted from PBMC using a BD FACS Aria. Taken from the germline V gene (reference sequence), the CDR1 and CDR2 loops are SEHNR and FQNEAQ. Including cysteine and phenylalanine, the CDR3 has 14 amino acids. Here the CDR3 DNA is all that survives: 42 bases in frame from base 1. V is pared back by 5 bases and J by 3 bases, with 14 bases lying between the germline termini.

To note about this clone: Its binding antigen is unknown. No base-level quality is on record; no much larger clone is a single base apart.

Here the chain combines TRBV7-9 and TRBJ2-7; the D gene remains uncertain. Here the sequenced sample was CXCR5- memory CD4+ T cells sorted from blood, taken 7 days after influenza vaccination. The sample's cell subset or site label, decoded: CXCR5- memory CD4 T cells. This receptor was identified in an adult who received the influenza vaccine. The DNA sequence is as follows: TGTGCCAGCAGCCGCGCCGGATCCGACTACGAGCAGTACTTC. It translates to CASSRAGSDYEQYF.